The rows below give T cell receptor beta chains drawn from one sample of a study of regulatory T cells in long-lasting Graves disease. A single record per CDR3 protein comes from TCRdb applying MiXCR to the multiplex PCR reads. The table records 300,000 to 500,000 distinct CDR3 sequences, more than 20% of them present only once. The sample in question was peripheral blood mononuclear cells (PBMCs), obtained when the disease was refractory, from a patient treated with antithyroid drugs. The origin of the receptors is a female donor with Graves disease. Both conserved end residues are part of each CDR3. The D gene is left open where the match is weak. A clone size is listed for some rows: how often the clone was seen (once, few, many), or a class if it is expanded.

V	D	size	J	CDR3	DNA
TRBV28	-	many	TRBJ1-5	CASSLAREGNQPQHF	TGTGCCAGCAGTTTAGCCAGGGAGGGCAATCAGCCCCAGCATTTT
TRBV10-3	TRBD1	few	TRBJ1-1	CAISARGQARAVNTEAFF	TGTGCCATCAGTGCCCGGGGACAGGCGCGGGCGGTAAACACTGAAGCTTTCTTT
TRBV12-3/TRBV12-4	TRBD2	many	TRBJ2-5	CASSLSGGSWETQYF	TGTGCCAGCAGTTTATCGGGGGGGAGTTGGGAGACCCAGTACTTC
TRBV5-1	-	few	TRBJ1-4	CASRNSVVATNEKLFF	TGCGCCAGCAGAAATAGCGTTGTAGCAACTAATGAAAAACTGTTTTTT
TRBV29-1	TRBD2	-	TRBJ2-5	CSAHRTSGGLVETQYF	TGCAGCGCCCACCGGACTAGCGGGGGGTTGGTAGAGACCCAGTACTTC
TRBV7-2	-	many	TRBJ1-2	CASSEGLRPHYGYTF	TGTGCCAGCAGCGAGGGACTCCGGCCCCACTATGGCTACACCTTC
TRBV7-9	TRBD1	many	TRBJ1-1	CASSLGQGEDTEAFF	TGTGCCAGCAGCTTAGGACAGGGTGAGGACACTGAAGCTTTCTTT
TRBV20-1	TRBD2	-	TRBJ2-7	CSAPPLLAGGPEEQYF	TGCAGTGCTCCCCCACTACTAGCGGGAGGGCCGGAGGAGCAGTACTTC
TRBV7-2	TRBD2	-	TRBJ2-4	CASSRAGGGGDIQYF	TGTGCCAGCAGCCGAGCGGGAGGGGGGGGAGACATTCAGTACTTC
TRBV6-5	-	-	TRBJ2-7	CASSYSTQAYEQYF	TGTGCCAGCAGTTACTCGACACAGGCCTACGAGCAGTACTTC
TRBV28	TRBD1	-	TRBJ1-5	CASTGTGTNQPQHF	TGTGCCAGCACCGGGACAGGGACCAATCAGCCCCAGCATTTT
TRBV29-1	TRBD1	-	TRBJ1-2	CSVAGGDRYYGYTF	TGCAGCGTTGCGGGAGGGGACAGGTACTATGGCTACACCTTC
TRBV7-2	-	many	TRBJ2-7	CASSALTEQYF	TGTGCCAGCAGCGCCCTGACCGAGCAGTACTTC
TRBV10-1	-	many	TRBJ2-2	CASSLLGGTGELFF	TGCGCCAGCAGCCTACTGGGCGGCACCGGGGAGCTGTTTTTT
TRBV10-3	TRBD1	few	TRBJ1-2	CAISEKDRHHYGYTF	TGTGCCATCAGTGAAAAGGACAGGCATCACTATGGCTACACCTTC
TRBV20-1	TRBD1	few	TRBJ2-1	CSATGGSGSNEQFF	TGCAGTGCCACAGGGGGCTCAGGGTCCAATGAGCAGTTCTTC
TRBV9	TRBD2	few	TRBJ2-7	CASSSSGVSYEQYF	TGTGCCAGCAGCTCGAGCGGGGTCTCCTACGAGCAGTACTTC
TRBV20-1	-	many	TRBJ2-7	CSASLAYEQYF	TGCAGTGCTAGTTTGGCCTACGAGCAGTACTTC
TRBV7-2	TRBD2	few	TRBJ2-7	CASRPGSGPFRQYF	TGTGCCAGCAGGCCAGGTAGCGGGCCATTCCGGCAGTACTTC
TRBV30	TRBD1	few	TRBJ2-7	CAWSGYTGGEQYF	TGTGCCTGGAGTGGGTACACAGGGGGCGAGCAGTACTTC
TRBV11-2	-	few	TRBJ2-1	CASSPGTRTFSYNEQFF	TGTGCCAGCAGCCCAGGGACACGTACATTCTCCTACAATGAGCAGTTCTTC
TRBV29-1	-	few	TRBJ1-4	CSVAWGIGEKLFF	TGCAGCGTTGCTTGGGGCATTGGAGAAAAACTGTTTTTT
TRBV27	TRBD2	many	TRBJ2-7	CASSPYPLAGDDSEQYF	TGTGCCAGCAGTCCCTACCCTTTAGCGGGAGACGATAGCGAGCAGTACTTC
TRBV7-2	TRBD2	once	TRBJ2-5	CTSSPGLAGETQYF	TGTACCAGCAGCCCAGGACTAGCGGGAGAGACCCAGTACTTC